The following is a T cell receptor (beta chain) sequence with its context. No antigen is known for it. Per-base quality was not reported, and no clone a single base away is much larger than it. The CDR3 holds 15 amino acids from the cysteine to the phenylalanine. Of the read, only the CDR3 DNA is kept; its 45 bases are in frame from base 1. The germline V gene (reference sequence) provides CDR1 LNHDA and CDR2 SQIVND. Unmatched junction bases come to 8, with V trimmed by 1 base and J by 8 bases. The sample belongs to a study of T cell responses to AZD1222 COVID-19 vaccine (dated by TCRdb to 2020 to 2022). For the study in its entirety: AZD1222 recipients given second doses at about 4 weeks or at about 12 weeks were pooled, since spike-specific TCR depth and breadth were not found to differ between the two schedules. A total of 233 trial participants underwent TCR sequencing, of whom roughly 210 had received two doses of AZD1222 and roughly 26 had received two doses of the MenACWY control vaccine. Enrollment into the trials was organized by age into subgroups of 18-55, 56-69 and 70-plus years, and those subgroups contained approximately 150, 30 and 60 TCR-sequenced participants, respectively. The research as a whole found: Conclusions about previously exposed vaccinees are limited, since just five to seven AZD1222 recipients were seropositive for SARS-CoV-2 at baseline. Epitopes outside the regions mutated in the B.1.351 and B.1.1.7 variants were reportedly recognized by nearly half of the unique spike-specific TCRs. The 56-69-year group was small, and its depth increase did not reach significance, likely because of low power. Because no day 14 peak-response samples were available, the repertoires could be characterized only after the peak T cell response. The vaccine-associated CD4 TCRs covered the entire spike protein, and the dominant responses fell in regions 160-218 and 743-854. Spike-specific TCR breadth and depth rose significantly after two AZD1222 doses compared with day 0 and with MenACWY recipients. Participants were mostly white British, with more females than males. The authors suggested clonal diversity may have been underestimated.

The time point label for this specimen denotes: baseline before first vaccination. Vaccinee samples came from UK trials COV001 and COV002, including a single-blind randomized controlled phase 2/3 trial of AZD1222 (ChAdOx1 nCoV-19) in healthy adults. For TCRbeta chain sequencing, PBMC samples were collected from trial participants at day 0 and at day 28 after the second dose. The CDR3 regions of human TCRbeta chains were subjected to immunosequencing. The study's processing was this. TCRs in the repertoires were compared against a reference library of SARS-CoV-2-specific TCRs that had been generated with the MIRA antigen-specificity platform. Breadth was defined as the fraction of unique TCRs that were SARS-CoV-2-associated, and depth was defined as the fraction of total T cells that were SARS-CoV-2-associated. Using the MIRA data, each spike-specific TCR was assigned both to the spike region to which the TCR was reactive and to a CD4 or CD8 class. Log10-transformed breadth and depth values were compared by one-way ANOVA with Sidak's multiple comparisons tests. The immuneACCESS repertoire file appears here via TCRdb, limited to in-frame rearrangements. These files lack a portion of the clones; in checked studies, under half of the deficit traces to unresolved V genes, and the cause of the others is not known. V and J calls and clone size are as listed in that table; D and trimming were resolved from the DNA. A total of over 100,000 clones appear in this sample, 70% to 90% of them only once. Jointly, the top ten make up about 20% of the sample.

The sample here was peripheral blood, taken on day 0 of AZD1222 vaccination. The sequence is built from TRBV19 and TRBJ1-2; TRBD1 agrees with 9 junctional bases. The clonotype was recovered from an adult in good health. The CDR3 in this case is CASSIAVGTGKGYTF. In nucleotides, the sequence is TGTGCCAGTAGTATAGCTGTCGGGACAGGGAAGGGCTACACCTTC. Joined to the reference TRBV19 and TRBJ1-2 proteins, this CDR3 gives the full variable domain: DGGITQSPKYLFRKEGQNVTLSCEQNLNHDAMYWYRQDPGQGLRLIYYSQIVNDFQKGDIAEGYSVSREKKESFPLTVTSAQKNPTAFYLCASSIAVGTGKGYTFGSGTRLTVV.